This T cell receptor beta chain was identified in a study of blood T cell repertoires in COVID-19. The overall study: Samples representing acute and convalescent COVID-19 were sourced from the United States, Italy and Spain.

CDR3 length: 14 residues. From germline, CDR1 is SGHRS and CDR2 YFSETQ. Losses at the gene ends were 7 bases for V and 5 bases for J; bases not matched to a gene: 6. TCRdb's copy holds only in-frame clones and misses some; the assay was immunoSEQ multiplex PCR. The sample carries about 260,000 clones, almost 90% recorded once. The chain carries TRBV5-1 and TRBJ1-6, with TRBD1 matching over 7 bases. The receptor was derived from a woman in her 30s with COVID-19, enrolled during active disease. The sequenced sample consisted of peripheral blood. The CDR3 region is CASARGQNNSPLHF. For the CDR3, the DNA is TGCGCCAGCGCCCGGGGACAGAATAATTCACCCCTCCACTTT. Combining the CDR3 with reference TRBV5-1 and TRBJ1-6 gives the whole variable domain KAGVTQTPRYLIKTRGQQVTLSCSPISGHRSVSWYQQTPGQGLQFLFEYFSETQRNKGNFPGRFSGRQFSNSRSEMNVSTLELGDSALYLCASARGQNNSPLHFGNGTRLTVT.